The 25 T cell receptor beta chains presented below share a single source sample, sequenced in a study of shared clonotypes between healthy human individuals. The method was immunoSEQ multiplex PCR; TCRdb's version includes in-frame clones alone and lacks a portion of them. The sample includes roughly 2.4 million clones, roughly 95% seen only once; the top ten take roughly 0.13%. Material for sequencing was naive CD4+ T cells sorted from blood. The subset: CD45RA+ positively selected. These receptors were obtained from a man between 18 and 29 years old in good health.

The chain carries TRBV9 and TRBJ2-3; D might be TRBD2 (6 bases). Per germline, CDR1 SGDLS and CDR2 YYNGEE. This CDR3 has 16 residues. V was shortened by 4 bases and J by 1 base, with 16 bases between the two germline ends. The DNA for the CDR3 is TGTGCCAGCAGCCCCGAGGGGAGGACGCGCACAGATACGCAGTATTTT. Its translation is CASSPEGRTRTDTQYF.

In this sample, this clone turned up a few times. The V call is TRBV6-5, the J call TRBJ2-7; D may be TRBD1 or TRBD2 (5 bases each). Trimming removed 2 bases from V and 7 bases from J, with 18 bases in between. CDR3 size: 15 residues. CDR1 is MNHEY and CDR2 is SVGAGI in the germline V gene. CDR3 DNA: TGTGCCAGCAGTTACGGTACGGGACCACCCTGGGAGCAGTACTTC. As protein: CASSYGTGPPWEQYF.

In the case of this clone: The sample contains more than one DNA sequence encoding this CDR3. The chain carries TRBV6-5 and TRBJ1-5, with D unclear. The CDR3 spans 14 residues. Trimming stripped 5 bases from V and 0 bases from J, with 8 bases between. From germline, CDR1 is MNHEY and CDR2 SVGAGI. DNA for the CDR3: TGTGCCAGCAGTCGGACGGTTAGCAATCAGCCCCAGCATTTT. Translating it yields CASSRTVSNQPQHF.

This clone showed up just once. Lacking the conserved final phenylalanine or tryptophan, this CDR3 likely reflects a read error. The genes are TRBV7-9 and TRBJ1-6; tentatively, D is TRBD1 (5 bases). Between the trimmed V and J ends, which lost 6 bases and 0 bases, there was a span of 15 bases. This CDR3 contains 17 residues. The germline gives CDR1 SEHNR, CDR2 FQNEAQ (reference sequence). CDR3 region: CASRKGTVSSYNSPLHS. DNA for the CDR3: TGTGCCAGCAGGAAGGGGACTGTAAGCTCCTATAATTCACCCCTCCACTCT.

V and J are TRBV7-2 and TRBJ2-5; D not resolved. V lost 0 bases and J 1 base, leaving 9 bases between the germline ends. This CDR3 spans 15 amino acids. Germline V gene lookup returns CDR1 SGHTA and CDR2 FQGNSA. CDR3 region: CASSLALTSQETQYF. CDR3 DNA: TGTGCCAGCAGCTTAGCCTTGACAAGCCAAGAGACCCAGTACTTC.

This clone was detected only once. The same CDR3 arises from other DNA sequences in this sample as well. The gene calls are TRBV6-5 and TRBJ1-3; D uncertain. The germline CDR1 and CDR2 sequences are MNHEY and SVGAGI. CDR3 length equals 12 residues. With 8 bases removed from V and 0 bases from J, the gap between germline ends came to 5 bases. DNA of the CDR3: TGTGCCAGCCGCAGCTCTGGAAACACCATATATTTT. Its translation is CASRSSGNTIYF.

Only a few counts were recorded for this clone. The gene calls are TRBV29-1 and TRBJ2-1; TRBD1 might be the D (6 bases). CDR1 is SQVTM, CDR2 ANQGSEA, per germline. CDR3 length equals 13 residues. The V end was cut by 8 bases, the J end by 2 bases, with 13 bases between. The CDR3 DNA sequence: TGCAGCTCTAAGGGGGACCCCTACAATGAGCAGTTCTTC. It yields the protein CSSKGDPYNEQFF.

The V call is TRBV30, the J call TRBJ2-7; TRBD1 matches 10 bases. The V and J ends lost 0 bases and 2 bases, in that order; junction bases with no gene match: 4. The length of the CDR3 is 15 residues. The germline CDR1 and CDR2 sequences are GTSNPN and SVGIG (reference sequence). The CDR3 sequence: CAWSVRGQGTYEQYF. The DNA for the CDR3 is TGTGCCTGGAGTGTAAGGGGACAGGGGACCTACGAGCAGTACTTC.

The CDR3 spells CAWKSFSTANTEAFF. The CDR3 DNA reads as TGTGCCTGGAAGAGTTTCTCGACGGCTAACACTGAAGCTTTCTTT. The rearrangement links TRBV30 to TRBJ1-1; D is uncertain. V was clipped by 4 bases and J by 2 bases, with 17 bases between them. CDR3 length: 15 residues. Germline V CDR1 and CDR2: GTSNPN, SVGIG (reference sequence).

The chain is built from TRBV15 and TRBJ1-6; 8 positions agree with TRBD1. The CDR3 length is 15 residues. V lost 3 bases to trimming and J lost 11 bases; unmatched junction nucleotides: 9. In germline, CDR1 is LNHNV, CDR2 YYDKDF (reference sequence). This CDR3 reads CATSSNDRGGTPLHF. The CDR3 bases are TGTGCCACCAGCAGCAATGACAGGGGAGGGACACCCCTCCACTTT.

V usage is TRBV18 and J usage is TRBJ1-4; D not certain. The V end was cut by 6 bases, the J end by 3 bases, with 8 bases between. The CDR3 contains 13 residues. CDR1 and CDR2 from the germline V gene are KGHSH and LQKENI. The CDR3, as DNA: TGTGCCAGCTCCCCTCGTGCTAATGAAAAACTGTTTTTT. Its translation: CASSPRANEKLFF.

The rearrangement joins TRBV7-9 to TRBJ1-1; D is ambiguous. CDR3 length: 13 amino acids. The germline CDR1 and CDR2 sequences are SEHNR and FQNEAQ (reference sequence). Trimming removed 4 bases from V and 5 bases from J, with 11 bases in between. The CDR3 protein is CASSSARQTEAFF. CDR3 DNA sequence: TGTGCCAGCAGCTCGGCCCGGCAGACTGAAGCTTTCTTT.

A note on this clone: One junction end disagrees with the germline gene, perhaps due to a read error. The chain's CDR3 is CASSPTGQEETQYF. DNA for the CDR3: TGTGCTAGCAGCCCGACAGGGCAGGAGGAGACCCAGTACTTC. This chain links TRBV7-7 with TRBJ2-5; 7 bases are a match to TRBD1. In germline, CDR1 is SSHAT, CDR2 FNYEAQ (reference sequence). The CDR3 is 14 amino acids.

This clone was seen only a few times. This same CDR3 is encoded by further DNA sequences in the sample. The genes are TRBV9 and TRBJ1-5; D gene uncertain. V was shortened by 0 bases and J by 4 bases, with 11 bases between the two germline ends. From germline, CDR1 is SGDLS and CDR2 YYNGEE. The CDR3 runs to 15 residues. Written as DNA, the CDR3 is TGTGCCAGCAGCGTAGATGGTGCGGATAATCAGCCCCAGCATTTT. Its translation is CASSVDGADNQPQHF.

The chain recombines TRBV6-1 with TRBJ1-2; D is undetermined. Per germline, CDR1 MNHNS and CDR2 SASEGT. The CDR3 totals 12 residues. Trimming removed 4 bases at V and 10 bases at J, with 13 bases between. The CDR3 nucleotides read TGTGCCAGCAGTGCGGGAGGCAGCCCCTACACCTTC. Translating gives CASSAGGSPYTF.

This clone was seen more than once but under ten times. The rearrangement joins TRBV9 to TRBJ2-1, with TRBD2 matching 8 bases. The germline V gene encodes CDR1 SGDLS and CDR2 YYNGEE. The CDR3 loop spans 15 amino acids. J lost 4 bases, V lost 1 base, and 4 bases had no gene match. Written as DNA, the CDR3 is TGTGCCAGCAGCGTAAAACGGGGGGGTTACAATGAGCAGTTCTTC. Translated: CASSVKRGGYNEQFF. Combining the CDR3 with reference TRBV9 and TRBJ2-1 gives the whole variable domain DSGVTQTPKHLITATGQRVTLRCSPRSGDLSVYWYQQSLDQGLQFLIQYYNGEERAKGNILERFSAQQFPDLHSELNLSSLELGDSALYFCASSVKRGGYNEQFFGPGTRLTVL.

The chain recombines TRBV6-5 with TRBJ2-7; D is undetermined. This CDR3 has 11 residues. V was pared by 5 bases and J by 4 bases, with 6 bases between. Germline loops: CDR1 MNHEY, CDR2 SVGAGI. This CDR3 reads CASSDLYEQYF. For the CDR3, the DNA is TGTGCCAGCAGTGATCTGTACGAGCAGTACTTC.

This CDR3 is CASSLEGVSPLHF. The CDR3 DNA reads as TGTGCCAGCAGCCTAGAAGGGGTTTCACCCCTCCACTTT. V gene TRBV7-9 combines with J gene TRBJ1-6; a possible D gene is TRBD1 (5 bases). Germline values: CDR1 SEHNR, CDR2 FQNEAQ (reference sequence). V was cut by 5 bases and J by 9 bases, with 11 bases left in between. This CDR3 comprises 13 residues.

As to this clone: This CDR3 is also generated by other DNA sequences in the sample. The chain employs TRBV6-6 and TRBJ1-3, with D maybe TRBD1 (5 bases). V gave up 6 bases and J gave up 4 bases, with 13 bases separating them. Germline values: CDR1 MNHNY, CDR2 SVGAGI (reference sequence). The CDR3 totals 14 residues. DNA of the CDR3: TGTGCCAGCAGCTTCGGGGGTACCGGAAACACCATATATTTT. Protein sequence: CASSFGGTGNTIYF.

CDR3 in amino acids: CASSQGAGETQYF. The CDR3 DNA reads as TGTGCCAGTTCACAGGGGGCTGGAGAGACCCAGTACTTC. J is TRBJ2-5 and V is TRBV19; 9 bases are a match to TRBD1. Trimming cost V 8 bases and J 4 bases; bases outside gene matches: 5. The CDR3 extends over 13 amino acids. Germline V gene lookup returns CDR1 LNHDA and CDR2 SQIVND (reference sequence).

The chain joins TRBV28 to TRBJ2-1; D perhaps matches TRBD2 (7 bases). CDR1 and CDR2 from the germline V gene are MDHEN and SYDVKM. The germline V and J ends were trimmed by 1 base and 0 bases, with 13 bases remaining between them. This CDR3 contains 17 residues. The CDR3 DNA follows: TGTGCCAGCAGTTTATCCCGGGGGGCTAGCTCCTACAATGAGCAGTTCTTC. This gives the protein CASSLSRGASSYNEQFF.

The V and J genes are TRBV29-1 and TRBJ2-3, with TRBD1 matching 9 bases. V was pared by 3 bases and J by 6 bases, with 7 bases of the junction left unmatched. Per germline, CDR1 SQVTM and CDR2 ANQGSEA. This CDR3 comprises 14 residues. The CDR3: CSVDRTGDQDTQYF. The CDR3 bases are TGCAGCGTTGATAGGACAGGGGATCAGGATACGCAGTATTTT.

The chain uses TRBV6-1 and TRBJ1-2; the D gene is possibly TRBD1 (6 bases). Germline CDR1 MNHNS, CDR2 SASEGT. This CDR3 region has 14 residues. Deletions cut 3 bases from V and 4 bases from J, with 12 bases between. The CDR3 spells CASSESGGGYGYTF. Here the CDR3 DNA reads TGTGCCAGCAGTGAGTCGGGGGGCGGCTATGGCTACACCTTC.

This chain links TRBV5-1 with TRBJ2-3, with D maybe TRBD2 (5 bases). The CDR3 sequence is 17 residues long. The germline V and J ends were trimmed by 2 bases and 2 bases, with 18 bases remaining between them. The germline V gene has CDR1 SGHRS and CDR2 YFSETQ. The CDR3 bases are TGCGCCAGCAGCTTCTACACTACTAGGGAGTACACAGATACGCAGTATTTT. This gives the protein CASSFYTTREYTDTQYF.

The chain carries TRBV29-1 and TRBJ1-4; TRBD1 is a possible D gene (5 bases). Trimming stripped 2 bases from V and 7 bases from J, with 11 bases between. The germline gives CDR1 SQVTM, CDR2 ANQGSEA. This CDR3 is built from 13 residues. The CDR3, as DNA: TGCAGCGTTGAATGGGGGGGAGGTGAAAAACTGTTTTTT. It yields the protein CSVEWGGGEKLFF. Using reference TRBV29-1 and TRBJ1-4 for the parts outside the CDR3, the full variable domain is SAVISQKPSRDICQRGTSLTIQCQVDSQVTMMFWYRQQPGQSLTLIATANQGSEATYESGFVIDKFPISRPNLTFSTLTVSNMSPEDSSIYLCSVEWGGGEKLFFGSGTQLSVL.